This is a list of T cell receptor beta chains from one sample in a study of blood T cell repertoires in COVID-19. Here immunoSEQ multiplex PCR was the method, and the copy in TCRdb shows in-frame clones only, minus some. Of 200,000 or so clones listed, around four fifths are singletons. The sample was PBMCs or T cells enriched from blood (not recorded which). These TCRs come from a woman aged 50 to 60 who had been exposed to COVID-19. The CDR3 runs from the conserved cysteine through the conserved F or W. A D gene is named only where the DNA matches it firmly. Clone size is shown for a subset of rows, as once, few, many or a class of expanded clone.

clone_size j_call d_call cdr3_length v_call cdr3_aa cdr3_nt
- TRBJ2-5 - 15 TRBV5-1 CASRQPGVGSETQYF TGCGCCAGCAGGCAACCAGGGGTTGGGAGCGAGACCCAGTACTTC
- TRBJ1-6 TRBD1 17 TRBV5-4 CASSTGRDRAYNSPLHF TGTGCCAGCAGCACCGGAAGGGACAGGGCATACAATTCACCCCTCCACTTT
- TRBJ1-2 TRBD1 17 TRBV4-1 CASSQDLRDRSIYGYTF TGCGCCAGCAGCCAAGATCTTCGGGACAGAAGCATATATGGCTACACCTTC
- TRBJ1-2 - 11 TRBV5-8 CASSLADGYTF TGTGCCAGCAGCTTGGCCGATGGCTACACCTTC
- TRBJ2-5 TRBD2 15 TRBV9 CASSAIAGLQETQYF TGTGCCAGCAGCGCTATAGCGGGGCTTCAAGAGACCCAGTACTTC
- TRBJ1-1 - 13 TRBV12-3/TRBV12-4 CASSSWPDTEAFF TGTGCCAGCAGTTCCTGGCCTGACACTGAAGCTTTCTTT
- TRBJ2-5 TRBD2 18 TRBV9 CASSVGIAGGREQETQYF TGTGCCAGCAGCGTAGGAATAGCGGGGGGGCGGGAACAAGAGACCCAGTACTTC
- TRBJ2-1 - 15 TRBV18 CASSPQTHSYNEQFF TGTGCCAGCTCACCCCAAACTCACTCCTACAATGAGCAGTTCTTC
few TRBJ1-3 TRBD1 15 TRBV2 CASSESPDRAYTIYF TGTGCCAGCAGTGAATCTCCGGACAGGGCGTACACCATATATTTT
few TRBJ1-2 - 12 TRBV7-9 CASSSGDYGYTF TGTGCCAGCAGTTCAGGGGACTATGGCTACACCTTC
- TRBJ1-6 TRBD1 14 TRBV2 CASSEGTGNSPLHF TGTGCCAGCAGTGAGGGGACAGGGAATTCACCCCTCCACTTT
- TRBJ2-3 - 13 TRBV2 CASRRGLTDTQYF TGTGCCAGCAGGCGGGGACTCACAGATACGCAGTATTTT
- TRBJ1-1 TRBD1 16 TRBV3-1/TRBV3-2 CASSRYRGPMNTEAFF TGTGCCAGCAGCCGATACAGGGGGCCGATGAACACTGAAGCTTTCTTT
- TRBJ2-3 TRBD1 15 TRBV7-9 CASSPSHRGADTQYF TGTGCCAGCAGCCCATCGCACAGGGGCGCAGATACGCAGTATTTT
- TRBJ1-5 - 15 TRBV28 CASSSTRVSGQPQHF TGTGCCAGCAGTTCCACCAGGGTGTCCGGACAGCCCCAGCATTTT
- TRBJ2-3 TRBD2 16 TRBV15 CATSRSTSGGSDTQYF TGTGCCACCAGCAGGTCAACCAGCGGGGGCTCAGATACGCAGTATTTT
once TRBJ2-2 TRBD1 17 TRBV7-3 CASSSSPGTGDTGELFF TGTGCCAGCAGCTCCTCCCCCGGGACAGGGGACACCGGGGAGCTGTTTTTT
few TRBJ1-5 - 14 TRBV10-2 CASSEQGLDQPQHF TGCGCCAGCAGTGAACAGGGATTAGACCAGCCCCAGCATTTT
once TRBJ1-2 - 12 TRBV5-5 CASSSDVYGYTF TGTGCCAGCAGCAGCGACGTTTATGGCTACACCTTC
- TRBJ1-4 - 15 TRBV7-9 CASSLGQGPGEKLFF TGTGCCAGCAGCTTAGGGCAGGGCCCTGGTGAAAAACTGTTTTTT
- TRBJ1-2 - 17 TRBV2 CASSVGQGPPTNYGYTF TGTGCCAGCAGCGTGGGCCAGGGCCCGCCGACTAACTATGGCTACACCTTC
- TRBJ1-4 - 15 TRBV28 CASSLEPGGWEKLFF TGTGCCAGCAGTTTGGAACCGGGGGGATGGGAAAAACTGTTTTTT
- TRBJ1-2 - 15 TRBV6-5 CASSWVWEPNYGYTF TGTGCCAGCAGTTGGGTGTGGGAGCCTAACTATGGCTACACCTTC
- TRBJ2-3 - 14 TRBV7-9 CASSLAVVTDTQYF TGTGCCAGCAGCCTCGCGGTGGTCACAGATACGCAGTATTTT
many TRBJ1-1 - 12 TRBV11-2 CASSPTRPLAFF TGTGCCAGCAGCCCGACCAGGCCTCTCGCTTTCTTT
- TRBJ1-5 - 16 TRBV10-1 CASSESRTESNQPQHF TGCGCCAGCAGTGAGTCTAGGACAGAGAGCAATCAGCCCCAGCATTTT
few TRBJ1-5 - 15 TRBV10-3 CAISPGPRQDQPQHF TGTGCCATCAGCCCCGGTCCGCGTCAAGATCAGCCCCAGCATTTT
- TRBJ1-2 TRBD1 16 TRBV7-8 CASSRGTALEGYGYTF TGTGCCAGCAGCCGCGGGACAGCCCTCGAGGGCTATGGCTACACCTTC
medium-sized TRBJ2-3 - 13 TRBV29-1 CSARQASTDTQYF TGCAGCGCTAGACAGGCCTCCACAGATACGCAGTATTTT
- TRBJ2-3 TRBD2 18 TRBV14 CASSQRGWGPKSGDTQYF TGTGCCAGCAGCCAGCGGGGGTGGGGACCGAAAAGTGGAGATACGCAGTATTTT
- TRBJ1-2 - 16 TRBV10-3 CAISELRESGLGGYTF TGTGCCATCAGTGAGTTGAGGGAATCGGGACTAGGTGGCTACACCTTC
- TRBJ2-2 - 13 TRBV12-3/TRBV12-4 CASSGQGPGELFF TGTGCCAGTTCTGGGCAGGGTCCCGGGGAGCTGTTTTTT
- TRBJ1-3 TRBD1 14 TRBV5-1 CASSATGGGNTIYF TGCGCCAGCAGCGCGACAGGGGGTGGAAACACCATATATTTT
- TRBJ1-2 TRBD1 15 TRBV5-6 CASSMSGTVNYGYTF TGTGCCAGCAGCATGTCTGGGACAGTTAACTATGGCTACACCTTC
- TRBJ2-1 - 15 TRBV5-1 CASSGRGGEWNEQFF TGCGCCAGCAGCGGGAGGGGGGGTGAATGGAATGAGCAGTTCTTC
- TRBJ1-2 TRBD1 14 TRBV4-1 CASSQGGQAYGYTF TGCGCCAGCAGCCAAGGGGGACAGGCATATGGCTACACCTTC
once TRBJ2-2 TRBD1 16 TRBV13 CASSFLSQGVTGELFF TGTGCCAGCAGCTTTTTATCGCAGGGGGTCACCGGGGAGCTGTTTTTT
- TRBJ2-1 TRBD1 12 TRBV6-2/TRBV6-3 CASSYPDRGQFF TGTGCCAGCAGTTACCCCGACAGGGGGCAGTTCTTC
- TRBJ1-3 - 18 TRBV18 CASSPGAGGSRAGNTIYF TGTGCCAGCTCACCAGGCGCCGGGGGATCTAGAGCGGGAAACACCATATATTTT
- TRBJ2-1 - 18 TRBV15 CATSRATLGPSSYNEQFF TGTGCCACCAGCAGAGCAACGCTAGGCCCGAGCTCCTACAATGAGCAGTTCTTC
- TRBJ1-5 TRBD1 15 TRBV5-6 CASSTDRVSNQPQHF TGTGCCAGCAGCACAGACAGGGTAAGCAATCAGCCCCAGCATTTT
- TRBJ1-3 - 14 TRBV30 CAWSVSVSGNTIYF TGTGCCTGGAGTGTAAGCGTTTCTGGAAACACCATATATTTT
- TRBJ1-5 - 15 TRBV6-2/TRBV6-3 CASSLVGGANQPQHF TGTGCCAGCAGTTTGGTGGGGGGGGCCAATCAGCCCCAGCATTTT
- TRBJ1-1 - 13 TRBV19 CASSIVMSTEAFF TGTGCCAGTAGTATCGTCATGAGCACTGAAGCTTTCTTT